This TCR beta chain is from a study of graft-versus-host responses after intestinal transplantation. Study in general: Recipients were all induced with anti-thymocyte globulin, then given tacrolimus and steroids for 3 to 4 years. Study-wide points: Levels of circulating GvH clones at their peak were associated with early post-transplant HvG declines. Recipient marrow harbored GvH clones, some of which surfaced first in ileum or blood.

For this clone: Its antigen is unknown.

Sequenced by immunoSEQ multiplex PCR; TCRdb stores in-frame clones only, minus some. The table has about 24,000 clones, approximately 83% seen once. This sequence was found in a human patient who received an intestinal transplant, so some T cells may come from the graft donor. The input for sequencing was PBMCs, taken 463 days after intestinal transplant.

CDR3 amino acids: CASSLWTGTNYGYTF. The DNA of the CDR3 is TGTGCCAGCAGCCTATGGACAGGCACCAACTATGGCTACACCTTC. The chain links TRBV7-9 to TRBJ1-2; 7 bases align to TRBD1. Germline V gene data show CDR1 as SEHNR and CDR2 as FQNEAQ (reference sequence). V shed 5 bases and J 2 bases; nucleotides not matched to a gene: 8. The CDR3 is 15 amino acids.